Each of the 6 T cell receptor beta chains below was sequenced from the same sample in a study of Ad26.COV2.S vaccination and SARS-CoV-2 variants. Sequenced by immunoSEQ multiplex PCR; TCRdb stores in-frame clones only, minus some. This sample carries around 450,000 clones, 89% of them seen once, and the ten largest clones take approximately 2.5%. Stated treatment: approximately 18 received Ad26.COV2.S at low or high dose, single or two shots; about 5 received placebo; per-sample allocation not given. Sampling took place 63 days after the first vaccine or placebo injection. Sequenced material: peripheral blood, taken in a trial of Ad26.COV2.S vaccine versus placebo. All receptors derive from a person aged 18-65 years who received the Ad26.COV2.S COVID-19 vaccine or a placebo.

The chain employs TRBV3-1 (or the pseudogene TRBV3-2) and TRBJ1-1; TRBD1 aligns across 7 bases. Germline values: CDR1 LGHDT, CDR2 YNNKEL (reference sequence). This CDR3 is 14 amino acids long. V trimming: 5 bases; J trimming: 3 bases; junction bases outside the gene matches: 6. The CDR3 DNA follows: TGTGCCAGCAGCAGACAGGGCGGTTACACTGAAGCTTTCTTT. It is translated as CASSRQGGYTEAFF.

As for this clone: The sample carries other DNA sequences with the same CDR3. The chain joins TRBV18 to TRBJ2-5; D might be TRBD1 (5 bases). This CDR3 comprises 14 residues. Germline assignment: CDR1 KGHSH and CDR2 LQKENI. Between the trimmed V and J ends, which lost 0 bases and 5 bases, there was a span of 10 bases. The CDR3 loop reads CASSPPGRAETQYF. DNA for the CDR3: TGTGCCAGCTCACCACCGGGCAGGGCCGAGACCCAGTACTTC.

The chain has TRBV5-1 and TRBJ2-1, with 10 bases matching TRBD2. This CDR3 contains 15 residues. Looked up from germline, CDR1 is SGHRS and CDR2 is YFSETQ. The ends lost 0 bases at V and 5 bases at J; junction bases unmatched: 2. Here the CDR3 reads CASSLVGLADNEQFF. The DNA for the CDR3 is TGCGCCAGCAGCTTGGTCGGACTAGCGGACAATGAGCAGTTCTTC. The full variable domain, its missing parts supplied by reference TRBV5-1 and TRBJ2-1, is KAGVTQTPRYLIKTRGQQVTLSCSPISGHRSVSWYQQTPGQGLQFLFEYFSETQRNKGNFPGRFSGRQFSNSRSEMNVSTLELGDSALYLCASSLVGLADNEQFFGPGTRLTVL.

The chain carries TRBV24-1 and TRBJ2-3; no clear D gene. The germline V and J ends were trimmed by 9 bases and 2 bases, with 14 bases remaining between them. Germline-derived CDR1 and CDR2 are KGHDR and SFDVKD. The CDR3 length is 14 residues. CDR3 sequence: CATRPHAYTDTQYF. In DNA form, the CDR3 reads TGTGCCACCCGGCCGCACGCCTACACAGATACGCAGTATTTT.

About this clone itself: Other DNA sequences from this sample encode an identical CDR3 as well. CDR3 loop: CASSLGGEQYF. CDR3 DNA: TGTGCCAGCAGTTTGGGTGGCGAGCAGTACTTC. V is TRBV12-3 or TRBV12-4 and J is TRBJ2-7; D gene uncertain. Trimming left V 3 bases short and J 6 bases short, with 6 bases between. The CDR3 length is 11 residues.

This sequence joins TRBV12-3 or TRBV12-4 and TRBJ1-2, with 7 bases identical to TRBD1. Trimming at V came to 8 bases and at J to 5 bases, leaving 2 bases not matched to a gene. CDR3 size: 11 residues. DNA of the CDR3: TGTGCCAGCGGGACAGAATATGGCTACACCTTC. Its protein is CASGTEYGYTF.